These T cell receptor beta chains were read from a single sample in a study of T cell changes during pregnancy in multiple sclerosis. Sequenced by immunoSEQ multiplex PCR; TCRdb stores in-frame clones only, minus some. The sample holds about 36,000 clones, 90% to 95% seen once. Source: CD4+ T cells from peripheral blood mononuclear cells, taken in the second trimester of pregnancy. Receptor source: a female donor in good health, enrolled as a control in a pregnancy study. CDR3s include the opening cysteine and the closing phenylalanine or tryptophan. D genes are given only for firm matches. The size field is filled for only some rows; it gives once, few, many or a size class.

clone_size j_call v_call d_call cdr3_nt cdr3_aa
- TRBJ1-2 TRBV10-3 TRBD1 TGTGCCAGCGGGACAGGGGAAACGAATGGCTACACCTTC CASGTGETNGYTF
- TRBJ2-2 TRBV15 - TGTGCCACCAGCACTGGGCGGGGCTCAATAGCCACCGGGGAGCTGTTTTTT CATSTGRGSIATGELFF
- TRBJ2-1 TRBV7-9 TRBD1 TGTGCCAGCAGCCCCCGACCGGACAGGGGAATATGGAATGAGCAGTTCTTC CASSPRPDRGIWNEQFF
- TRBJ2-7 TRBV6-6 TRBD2 TGTGCCACCCGAGACGGACTAGCCGACGCCTACGAGCAGTACTTC CATRDGLADAYEQYF
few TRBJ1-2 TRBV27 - TGTGCCAGCAGTTCCCACACAGGGCAACACTATGGCTACACCTTC CASSSHTGQHYGYTF
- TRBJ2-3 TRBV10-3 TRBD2 TGTGCCGTAACTAGCGGGACGACAGATACGCAGTATTTT CAVTSGTTDTQYF
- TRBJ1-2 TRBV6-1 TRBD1 TGTGCCAGCAGTGAACGGACAGGGGGCCCATATGGCTACACCTTC CASSERTGGPYGYTF
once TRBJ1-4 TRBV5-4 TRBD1 TGTGCCAGCAGCTTTCGACAGGGTTACAATGAAAAACTGTTTTTT CASSFRQGYNEKLFF
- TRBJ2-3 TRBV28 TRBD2 TGTGCCAGCAAGCGGGAGGGGACAGATACGCAGTATTTT CASKREGTDTQYF
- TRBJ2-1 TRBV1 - TGCACCAGCAGCCATAAACGGGGGGAGGGCCAAAATGAGCAGTTCTTC CTSSHKRGEGQNEQFF
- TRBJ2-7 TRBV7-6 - TGTGCCAGCAGCTTAAGGAGGGTACAGAGCGTTGGGTTGCCCCTTGCATACGAGCAGTACTTC CASSLRRVQSVGLPLAYEQYF
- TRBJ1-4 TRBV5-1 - TGCGCCAGCAGCTCGGCCGGGACAACGAATGAAAAACTGTTTTTT CASSSAGTTNEKLFF
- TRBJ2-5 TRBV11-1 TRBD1 TGTGCCAGCAGCTCCGACAGGGGGCGGGAGACCCAGTACTTC CASSSDRGRETQYF
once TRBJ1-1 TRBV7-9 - TGTGCCAGCAGCCCGCGGACATTTCTGAACACTGAAGCTTTCTTT CASSPRTFLNTEAFF
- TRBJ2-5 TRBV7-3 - TGTGCCAGCAGCTTCTACACCCAAAGAGGGGAGACCCAGTACTTC CASSFYTQRGETQYF
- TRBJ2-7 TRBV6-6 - TGTGCCAGCAGTTACCTTTCCGGGACTTCCTACGAGCAGTACTTC CASSYLSGTSYEQYF
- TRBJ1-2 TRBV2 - TGTGCCAGCAGTACACAGGGCCTTAATTATGGCTACACCTTC CASSTQGLNYGYTF
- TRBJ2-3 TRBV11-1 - TGTGCCAGCAGCCCATTGCTCGGAGGCACAGATACGCAGTATTTT CASSPLLGGTDTQYF
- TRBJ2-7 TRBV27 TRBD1 TGTGCCAGCAGTTTAGAGACAGGGGGCGCATACGAGCAGTACTTC CASSLETGGAYEQYF
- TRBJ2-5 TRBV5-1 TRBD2 TGCGCCAGCGGGACTAGCGGGGTCAGGCGAGAGACCCAGTACTTC CASGTSGVRRETQYF
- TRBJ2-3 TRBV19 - TGTGCCAGTAGTATCCGGACAGGCACAGATACGCAGTATTTT CASSIRTGTDTQYF
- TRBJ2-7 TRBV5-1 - TGCGCCAGCAGCTTGGATCTCGGGGGCTACGAGCAGTACTTC CASSLDLGGYEQYF
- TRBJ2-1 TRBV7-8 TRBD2 TGTGCCAGCACCCCCGGAAAGGGACTAGCGGGAGGCTGGAACGGTGAGCAGTTCTTC CASTPGKGLAGGWNGEQFF
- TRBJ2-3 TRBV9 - TGTGCCAGCAGCGTTCACGGGACTAGCACAGATACGCAGTATTTT CASSVHGTSTDTQYF
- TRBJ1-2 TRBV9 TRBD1 TGTGCCAGCAGCCTCGACAGGGGGCGGGTTGGCTATGGCTACACCTTC CASSLDRGRVGYGYTF
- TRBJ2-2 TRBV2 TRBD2 TGTGCCAGCACTAGCGGGCAATTTTTCCAGAACACCGGGGAGCTGTTTTTT CASTSGQFFQNTGELFF
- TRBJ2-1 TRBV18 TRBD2 TGTGCCAGCTCACCACCGGGACTAGCGGGGGAGGAGCAGTTCTTC CASSPPGLAGEEQFF
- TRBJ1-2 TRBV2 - TGTGCCAGCAGTGAAAGCGATTATGGCTACACCTTC CASSESDYGYTF
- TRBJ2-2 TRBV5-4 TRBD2 TGTGCCAGCAGCTTGATGGGACTAGCGGGGGCCGGGGAGCTGTTTTTT CASSLMGLAGAGELFF
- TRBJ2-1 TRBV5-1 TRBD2 TGCGCCAGCAGCTTGATCAGGACTAGCCCCAATGAGCAGTTCTTC CASSLIRTSPNEQFF
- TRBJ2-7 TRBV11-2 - TGTGCCAGCAGCGACCTAAACAGGGCAGGCGAGCAGTACTTC CASSDLNRAGEQYF
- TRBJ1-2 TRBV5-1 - TGCGCCAGCAGCCAGGGTGGGGCCTCAGGGTATGGCTACACCTTC CASSQGGASGYGYTF
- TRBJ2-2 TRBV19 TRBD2 TGTGCCAGTAGTACTGTAGCGGGGGCCTTCACCGGGGAGCTGTTTTTT CASSTVAGAFTGELFF
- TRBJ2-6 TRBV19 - TGTGCCAGTACCCCTTCGGCGGACTACCCTCTCTCTGGGGCCAACGTCCTGACTTTC CASTPSADYPLSGANVLTF
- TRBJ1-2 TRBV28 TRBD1 TGTGCCAGCAATCCCTTGGGACAGCGTTTGGTAAATGGCTACACCTTC CASNPLGQRLVNGYTF
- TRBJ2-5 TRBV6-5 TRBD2 TGTGCCAGCAGTCTAGCGGGTGGTAGGAAGGAGACCCAGTACTTC CASSLAGGRKETQYF
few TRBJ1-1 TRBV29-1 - TGCAGCGTCGTAGATTACCCTGAAGCTTTCTTT CSVVDYPEAFF
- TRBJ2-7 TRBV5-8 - TGTGCCAGCAGCTTAGGGCTAGCTCTAGAGAGGTACTTC CASSLGLALERYF
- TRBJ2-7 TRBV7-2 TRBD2 TGTGCCAGTAAACTAGCGGGAGGGGACGAGCAGTACTTC CASKLAGGDEQYF
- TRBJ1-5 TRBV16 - TGTGCCAGCAGCCCGGGGAGGGGCAATCAGCCCCAGCATTTT CASSPGRGNQPQHF
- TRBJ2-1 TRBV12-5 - TGTGCTAGTGGTCTAGAACCTGGCCCAATACAGTTCTTC CASGLEPGPIQFF
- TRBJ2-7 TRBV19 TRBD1 TGTGCCAGTACGGGACAGCCCACAGACGAGCAGTACTTC CASTGQPTDEQYF
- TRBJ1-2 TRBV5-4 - TGTGCCAGCAGCCCCGGGGACTTTTATGGCTACACCTTC CASSPGDFYGYTF
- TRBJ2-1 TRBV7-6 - TGTGCCAGCAGCTTAGATAGCGGCTCTCGTCGCTCGAGGAATGAGCAGTTCTTC CASSLDSGSRRSRNEQFF
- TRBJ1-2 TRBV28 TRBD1 TGTGCCAGCAGTTTCAGACAGGGCAGGTATGGCTACACCTTC CASSFRQGRYGYTF
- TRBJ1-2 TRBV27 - TGTGCCAGCAGTTTAGACCCGGCGGGCTATGGCTACACCTTC CASSLDPAGYGYTF
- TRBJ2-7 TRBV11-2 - TGTGCCAGCAGCCCTATAGGGGGACCGGTAACCGAGCAGTACTTC CASSPIGGPVTEQYF
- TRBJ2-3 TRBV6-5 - TGTGCCAGCAGTTGGGGACTGGAAAGAACAGATACGCAGTATTTT CASSWGLERTDTQYF
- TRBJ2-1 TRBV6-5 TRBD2 TGTGCCAGCAGGGACCGGACTAGCGCTTACAATGAGCAGTTCTTC CASRDRTSAYNEQFF
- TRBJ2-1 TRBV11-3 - TGTGCCAGCAGCCCCGGTGGTGTGGGCGGGCGTGAGCAGTTCTTC CASSPGGVGGREQFF
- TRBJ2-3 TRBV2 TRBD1 TGTGCCAGCAGTGTCAGGACAGGGGGGGTAGATACGCAGTATTTT CASSVRTGGVDTQYF
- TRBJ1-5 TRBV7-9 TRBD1 TGTGCCAGCAGCGGAGGGACAGGGCATAACAATCAGCCCCAGCATTTT CASSGGTGHNNQPQHF
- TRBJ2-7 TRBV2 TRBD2 TGTGCCAGCAGTGAACCCCGGGGGGGCACCTACGAGCAGTACTTC CASSEPRGGTYEQYF
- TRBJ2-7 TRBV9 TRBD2 TGTGCCAGCAGCGTAGCCAGCGGGGGCCCTCGTATAGCCTACGAGCAGTACTTC CASSVASGGPRIAYEQYF
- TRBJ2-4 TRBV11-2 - TGTGCCAGCAGCTTCAACCTCCAGGGTCTCCCCAGGGACATTCAGTACTTC CASSFNLQGLPRDIQYF
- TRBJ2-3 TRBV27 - TGTGCCAGCAGTTTTGGGCCTCACACAGATACGCAGTATTTT CASSFGPHTDTQYF
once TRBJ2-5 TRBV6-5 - TGTGCCAGCAGTTCAATTAGTGAGACCCAGTACTTC CASSSISETQYF
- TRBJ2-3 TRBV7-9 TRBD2 TGTGCCAGCAGTGGTAGAGCGGGGCGAGCTAGCACAGATACGCAGTATTTT CASSGRAGRASTDTQYF
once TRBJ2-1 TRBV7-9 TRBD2 TGTGCCAGCAGCTTAGGTGGGGCGGGAGTTACCAAGGTGTACAATGAGCAGTTCTTC CASSLGGAGVTKVYNEQFF
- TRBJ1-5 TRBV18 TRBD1 TGTGCCAGCTCACCAGGCCTGGTGGCAGGGGGCTTGGGCAATCAGCCCCAGCATTTT CASSPGLVAGGLGNQPQHF